The 10 T cell receptor beta chains below all came from one sample that was sequenced in a study of blood T cell repertoires in COVID-19 (dated by TCRdb to 2018 to 2020). Receptors were amplified or captured by the immunoSEQ multiplex PCR assay. TCRdb obtained this table from immuneACCESS and retained in-frame rearrangements with V and J assigned. These tables miss some clones; where compared with another copy, unresolved V genes account for less than half of the shortfall, and the remainder is unexplained. This sample is represented by around 310,000 clones; over 75% of them were singletons. The ten most abundant clones make up over 8% of the sample. Sequenced material: PBMCs or T cells enriched from blood (not recorded which). The receptors here all came from a woman aged 40 to 55 who had recovered from COVID-19.

The V and J genes are TRBV6-6 and TRBJ2-1; D is possibly TRBD2 (6 bases). CDR3 length: 14 amino acids. The V gene lost 5 bases and the J gene lost 6 bases, with 14 bases spanning the gap. Germline V gene lookup returns CDR1 MNHNY and CDR2 SVGAGI (reference sequence). CDR3 DNA sequence: TGTGCCAGCAGTCGCCAGGAGGGGTTCAATGAGCAGTTCTTC. Translation: CASSRQEGFNEQFF.

This rearrangement joins TRBV18 to TRBJ2-7; possibly TRBD1 for D (6 bases). CDR3 size: 16 residues. Trimming pared 5 bases from V and 2 bases from J, leaving 19 bases between. CDR1 is KGHSH and CDR2 is LQKENI in the germline V gene. The CDR3, as DNA: TGTGCCAGCTCAAGCACCTCTACAGGGTATACCTACGAGCAGTACTTC. This sequence encodes CASSSTSTGYTYEQYF.

The rearrangement uses TRBV7-2 and TRBJ2-3, with 8 bases matching TRBD2. Germline trimming cut 3 bases from V and 0 bases from J; bases unmatched to any gene: 2. Germline V CDR1 and CDR2: SGHTA, FQGNSA. The CDR3 covers 15 residues. The CDR3 DNA follows: TGTGCCAGCAGCTTGCTAGCGGGCAGCACAGATACGCAGTATTTT. Translated, it gives CASSLLAGSTDTQYF.

V gene TRBV28 combines with J gene TRBJ2-3, with TRBD2 matching 8 bases. Per the germline V gene, CDR1 is MDHEN and CDR2 is SYDVKM. CDR3 size: 15 residues. Trimming took 4 bases from V and 1 from J; bases not matched to a gene: 4. This chain's CDR3 is CASSSGGRRTDTQYF. CDR3 nucleotides: TGTGCCAGCAGTTCGGGGGGGCGTCGCACAGATACGCAGTATTTT.

V gene TRBV12-3 or TRBV12-4 combines with J gene TRBJ1-3; D call uncertain. The CDR3 consists of 13 residues. V was pared by 7 bases and J by 0 bases, with 7 bases between. As DNA, the CDR3 is TGTGCCAGCACAGGTTACTCTGGAAACACCATATATTTT. Translation gives CASTGYSGNTIYF.

With regard to this clone: Other DNA sequences within the sample encode an identical CDR3. CDR3 in DNA: TGCGCCAGCAGCTTAGTGGGGGCTTACAGCTCCTACGAGCAGTACTTC. Translated: CASSLVGAYSSYEQYF. This chain links TRBV5-1 with TRBJ2-7; tentative D call: TRBD1 (6 bases). Trimming left V 2 bases short and J 0 bases short, with 15 bases between. This CDR3 contains 16 residues. CDR1 is SGHRS, CDR2 YFSETQ, per germline.

This rearrangement joins TRBV4-1 to TRBJ2-5; D uncertain. The germline gives CDR1 MGHRA, CDR2 YSYEKL. This CDR3 is 15 amino acids long. V was trimmed by 8 bases and J by 4 bases, leaving 20 bases between them. The CDR3: CASSAGSVRGETQYF. CDR3 in DNA: TGCGCCAGCTCCGCCGGGTCAGTTCGAGGAGAGACCCAGTACTTC.

This chain links TRBV4-1 with TRBJ1-6, with D possibly matching TRBD1 (5 bases). CDR1 is MGHRA and CDR2 is YSYEKL in the germline V gene. The CDR3 loop spans 16 amino acids. Trimming left V 2 bases short and J 5 bases short, with 13 bases between. The chain's CDR3 is CASSQPEDSDNSPLHF. For the CDR3, the DNA is TGCGCCAGCAGCCAACCCGAAGACAGCGATAATTCACCCCTCCACTTT.

CDR3 protein: CSATGSLGYTF. The CDR3 DNA reads as TGCAGCGCGACAGGGTCTCTAGGCTACACCTTC. This chain uses TRBV29-1 with TRBJ1-2; 7 bases map to TRBD1. The CDR3 has 11 residues. Germline trimming cut 7 bases from V and 8 bases from J; bases unmatched to any gene: 7. The germline gives CDR1 SQVTM, CDR2 ANQGSEA.

The V gene is TRBV19, the J gene TRBJ1-3, with unresolved D. Germline CDR1 and CDR2: LNHDA and SQIVND (reference sequence). V was pared by 0 bases and J by 0 bases, with 6 bases between. The CDR3 loop spans 15 amino acids. DNA for the CDR3: TGTGCCAGTAGTATAGAAGGGAGCTCTGGAAACACCATATATTTT. Protein sequence: CASSIEGSSGNTIYF.